This T cell receptor (beta chain) stems from a study of blood T cell repertoires in COVID-19. On the study more broadly: Material from acute and convalescent COVID-19 was sourced from the United States, Italy and Spain.

TCRdb's table, derived via immunoSEQ multiplex PCR, lists solely in-frame clones and lacks some. The sample carries approximately 270,000 clones, approximately 90% recorded once. The CDR3 runs to 15 residues. The germline gives CDR1 SGDLS, CDR2 YYNGEE. Trimming shortened V by 2 bases and J by 4 bases, and 12 bases separated the two germline ends. The V and J genes are TRBV9 and TRBJ2-2; maybe TRBD2 (5 bases). The source of this sequence is a middle-aged man who had been exposed to COVID-19. What was sequenced was PBMCs or T cells enriched from blood (not recorded which). The CDR3 coding sequence is TGTGCCAGCAGCGTTACAACGGCGGGCACCGGGGAGCTGTTTTTT. This codes for CASSVTTAGTGELFF.